This record covers a single TCR beta chain. Its target is not known. The sample originates from a study of cytotoxic CD8 clonotypes in ibrutinib-treated CLL. Study summary: On average, around 89,000 productive rearrangements and more than 200,000 productive templates per sample. Study-wide results and caveats: Public clonotypes were seen rarely and were contracted or stable on treatment.

Depth targeted 1 in 200,000 to 1 in 1 million T cells, averaging approximately 10x coverage per clonotype. Method: immunoSEQ multiplex PCR; TCRdb's copy keeps in-frame clones and lacks some. The sample includes about 140,000 clones, 80% of them seen just once. The sample here was PBMCs, taken after 36 months of ibrutinib treatment. The clonotype was recovered from a human donor with chronic lymphocytic leukemia.

The CDR3 loop reads CASSRTSGVSTDTQYF. CDR3 DNA sequence: TGTGCCAGCAGCCGGACTAGCGGGGTCTCCACAGATACGCAGTATTTT. The chain carries TRBV5-4 and TRBJ2-3, with 12 bases aligning to TRBD2. With 4 bases clipped from V and 2 bases from J, the junction kept 5 bases outside the gene matches. This CDR3 is 16 amino acids long. Germline loops: CDR1 SGHNT, CDR2 YYREEE (reference sequence).